These 6 T cell receptor beta chains were sequenced from one sample in a study of cytomegalovirus exposure and HLA in healthy donors (dated by TCRdb to about 2017). Library preparation employed the immunoSEQ multiplex PCR assay. In TCRdb, the immuneACCESS table is reduced to in-frame sequences with V and J assigned. These tables do not hold every clone; where another copy was compared, an unresolved V gene accounts for under half, and the others remain unexplained. The sample table shows about 130,000 clones, and roughly 79% are seen once. Less than 35% of the sample lies in the top ten. Sequencing was carried out using PBMCs. Receptor source: a man aged 25 to 40 in good health and CMV-seropositive.

This chain connects TRBV27 to TRBJ2-1, with 8 bases that match TRBD1. The CDR3 loop spans 16 amino acids. With 4 bases clipped from V and 10 bases from J, the junction kept 15 bases outside the gene matches. Germline V CDR1 and CDR2: MNHEY, SMNVEV (reference sequence). The CDR3 region is CASSWSSGTGYFEQFF. The CDR3 bases are TGTGCCAGCAGTTGGAGCTCCGGGACAGGCTACTTCGAGCAGTTCTTC.

This clone has just one count. The V gene is TRBV11-2, the J gene TRBJ2-3, with D possibly being TRBD1 (6 bases). V lost 3 bases and J 3 bases, leaving 13 bases between the germline ends. This CDR3 comprises 15 residues. Germline CDR1 and CDR2: SGHAT and FQNNGV. The CDR3 region is CASSLGARRTDTQYF. Here the CDR3 DNA reads TGTGCCAGCAGCTTGGGGGCCAGGAGGACAGATACGCAGTATTTT.

The chain employs TRBV6-1 and TRBJ2-5; D is uncertain. Germline CDR1 reads MNHNS; CDR2 reads SASEGT. CDR3 length equals 17 residues. V shed 1 base and J shed 3 bases, with 18 bases lying between them. The CDR3 sequence is CASSEGSLGGRKETQYF. The CDR3 DNA follows: TGTGCCAGCAGTGAAGGATCCCTAGGCGGAAGGAAAGAGACCCAGTACTTC.

Here the CDR3 reads CASIGPSGIEQFF. The CDR3 DNA reads as TGTGCCAGCATTGGGCCTAGCGGGATTGAGCAGTTCTTC. V gene TRBV2 combines with J gene TRBJ2-1; 9 bases map to TRBD2. Germline-derived CDR1 and CDR2 are SNHLY and FYNNEI. There are 13 residues in the CDR3. With 7 bases clipped from V and 9 bases from J, the junction kept 7 bases outside the gene matches. Filled out from reference TRBV2 and TRBJ2-1, the complete variable domain reads EPEVTQTPSHQVTQMGQEVILRCVPISNHLYFYWYRQILGQKVEFLVSFYNNEISEKSEIFDDQFSVERPDGSNFTLKIRSTKLEDSAMYFCASIGPSGIEQFFGPGTRLTVL.

V gene TRBV7-2 combines with J gene TRBJ1-2; 7 bases agree with TRBD1. J gave up 5 bases and V 5 bases, and 11 bases lay outside the gene matches. Looked up from germline, CDR1 is SGHTA and CDR2 is FQGNSA. The CDR3 spans 15 residues. As DNA, the CDR3 is TGTGCCAGCAGCCCTGGGACAGAGACCTGGTATGGCTACACCTTC. Translation: CASSPGTETWYGYTF.

The gene calls are TRBV21-1 and TRBJ2-5; the table names TRBD1, a call not compared with the DNA. TRBV21-1 is an annotated pseudogene. This CDR3 contains 15 residues. CDR3 protein: CASSNDDSAGETQYF. The CDR3 region has the DNA TGTGCCAGCAGCAATGACGACAGTGCAGGTGAGACCCAGTACTTC.